The rows below give T cell receptor beta chains drawn from one sample of a study of cytomegalovirus exposure and HLA in healthy donors. The data were produced by immunoSEQ multiplex PCR, yet TCRdb's version contains in-frame clones alone and is incomplete. The data hold 100,000 to 120,000 clones, with approximately 82% observed a single time. The sequenced material came from PBMCs. The receptors derive from a young man in good health and CMV-seropositive. Each CDR3 is given with its conserved first and last residue. Each record gives: clone size, V gene, J gene, D gene, CDR3 DNA, CDR3 protein. D genes are given only for firm matches. Clone size appears in some rows only: once, few, many, or a class for an expanded clone.

NA	TRBV28	TRBJ1-4	NA	TGTGCCAGCAGTCCCATTCAACTACGCGAAAAACTGTTTTTT	CASSPIQLREKLFF
NA	TRBV7-8	TRBJ2-7	TRBD2	TGTGCCAGCAGCCCAGGACTAGCGGGGGGTGTCGAGCAGTACTTC	CASSPGLAGGVEQYF
NA	TRBV21-1	TRBJ1-1	NA	TGTGCCAGCAGCTTCAATACCGGGAGCCAGGGCTGGGACACTGAAGCTTTCTTT	CASSFNTGSQGWDTEAFF
once	TRBV7-9	TRBJ1-2	NA	TGTGCCAGCAGCTTAGGGGGCGGTGGCTACACCTTC	CASSLGGGGYTF
NA	TRBV7-8	TRBJ2-1	NA	TGTGCCAGCAGCTTAGGCGGGTCAGGGGCCTCCTACAATGAGCAGTTCTTC	CASSLGGSGASYNEQFF
once	TRBV27	TRBJ2-7	NA	TGTGCCAGCAGTTTCGGGGGGCCGACCTCCTACGAGCAGTACTTC	CASSFGGPTSYEQYF
NA	TRBV7-6	TRBJ2-5	NA	TGTGCCAGCAGCCGCGGGGAGACCCAGTACTTC	CASSRGETQYF
NA	TRBV2	TRBJ1-6	NA	TGTGCCAGCAGCGCCCAAGGAGCGGGGGCCGTCGTTTCACCCCTCCACTTT	CASSAQGAGAVVSPLHF
few	TRBV5-1	TRBJ2-1	TRBD2	TGCGCCAGCAGCTCCTGGGGAGGGGTGAACAATGAGCAGTTCTTC	CASSSWGGVNNEQFF
NA	TRBV28	TRBJ1-5	NA	TGTGCCAGCAGTTTATATAGGGGGGGCCGTGGCAATCAGCCCCAGCATTTT	CASSLYRGGRGNQPQHF
few	TRBV27	TRBJ1-1	NA	TGTGCCAGCAGTTTGGGGCAGGGAGGCACTGAAGCTTTCTTT	CASSLGQGGTEAFF
NA	TRBV7-9	TRBJ1-1	NA	TGTGCCAGCAGCTTAGAAAAATTCCGCACGAACTTGAACACTGAAGCTTTCTTT	CASSLEKFRTNLNTEAFF
few	TRBV19	TRBJ1-5	NA	TGTGCCAGTAGTATATCAGATAGCAATCAGCCCCAGCATTTT	CASSISDSNQPQHF
NA	TRBV19	TRBJ2-7	NA	TGTGCCAGTAGTGTCGCAGACGAGCAGTACTTC	CASSVADEQYF
NA	TRBV6-4	TRBJ2-2	NA	TGTGCCAGCAGTGCCGGGGGAATCTCCGGGGAGCTGTTTTTT	CASSAGGISGELFF
few	TRBV27	TRBJ1-4	NA	TGTGCCAGCAGTTTGGCGCAGGGGAACGAAAAACTGTTTTTT	CASSLAQGNEKLFF
NA	TRBV10-2	TRBJ1-6	TRBD1	TGCGCCAGCAGCACCGGGACAGGGATAGAGTCACCCCTCCACTTT	CASSTGTGIESPLHF
NA	TRBV6-6	TRBJ1-6	NA	TGTGCCTCGACCTCCTCGAGGGATAATTCACCCCTCCACTTT	CASTSSRDNSPLHF
NA	TRBV14	TRBJ2-3	TRBD2	TGTGCCAGCAGCCAAAAGCGGGGGGGCACAGATACGCAGTATTTT	CASSQKRGGTDTQYF
NA	TRBV7-2	TRBJ2-7	NA	TGTGCCAGCAGCGCTTTGGGGGGGGCCGGCGAGCAGTACTTC	CASSALGGAGEQYF
NA	TRBV28	TRBJ1-6	NA	TGTGCCAGCAGTTCCCCGGTCCCAAATTCACCCCTCCACTTT	CASSSPVPNSPLHF
NA	TRBV4-3	TRBJ2-7	NA	TGCGCCAGCAGCCAATTACTAGCTCGGTCCTACGAGCAGTACTTC	CASSQLLARSYEQYF
NA	TRBV19	TRBJ1-1	NA	TGTGCCAGTAGTATGGGGCGCGGACAGACCGCCCGGAACACTGAAGCTTTCTTT	CASSMGRGQTARNTEAFF
once	TRBV28	TRBJ1-1	NA	TGTGCCAGCGGCCATCAGGGTCGTGGCACTGAAGCTTTCTTT	CASGHQGRGTEAFF
once	TRBV6-1	TRBJ1-5	NA	TGTGCCAGCAGTCCTGCGGGTTATAGCAATCAGCCCCAGCATTTT	CASSPAGYSNQPQHF
NA	TRBV11-1	TRBJ1-2	NA	TGTGCCAGCAGCCCTCTGTCCGGGACAATTAACTATGGCTACACCTTC	CASSPLSGTINYGYTF
NA	TRBV14	TRBJ1-1	NA	TGTGCCAGCAGCCAAGGGGCCTGGAACACTGAAGCTTTCTTT	CASSQGAWNTEAFF
NA	TRBV28	TRBJ1-3	NA	TGTGCCAGCACCGAGCGGGCCTCTGGAAACACCATATATTTT	CASTERASGNTIYF
NA	TRBV7-8	TRBJ1-1	NA	TGTGCCAGCAGCTTAGAAAGGGGAGGGTACACTGAAGCTTTCTTT	CASSLERGGYTEAFF
NA	TRBV29-1	TRBJ1-1	NA	TGCAGCACTCGCAGGGCACAAAACACTGAAGCTTTCTTT	CSTRRAQNTEAFF
NA	TRBV11-2	TRBJ2-5	TRBD2	TGTGCCAGCAGCTTAGCGGGCGGGGGGGAGACCCAGTACTTC	CASSLAGGGETQYF
NA	TRBV15	TRBJ1-2	NA	TGTGCCACCAGCAGAGGGGTCCAGGGATCCTATGGCTACACCTTC	CATSRGVQGSYGYTF
NA	TRBV4-1	TRBJ2-7	NA	TGCGCCAGCAGCCAACCCTCCAGGGTCGGCGAGCAGTACTTC	CASSQPSRVGEQYF
NA	TRBV19	TRBJ1-5	NA	TGTGCCAGTAGTATAGATCTAGGGGGAAGCAATCAGCCCCAGCATTTT	CASSIDLGGSNQPQHF
NA	TRBV9	TRBJ2-3	TRBD2	TGTGCCAGCAGCGTAGGTCTAGCGGGGGGGCTCGTAGATACGCAGTATTTT	CASSVGLAGGLVDTQYF
NA	TRBV28	TRBJ2-3	NA	TGTGCCAGCAGTTTACCCCTTGGGCTAGCAGTGCGCACAGATACGCAGTATTTT	CASSLPLGLAVRTDTQYF
NA	TRBV28	TRBJ2-7	TRBD2	TGTGCCAGCAGGGTAGCGGGGGGGCCTGTAGGGGGCTACGAGCAGTACTTC	CASRVAGGPVGGYEQYF
NA	TRBV28	TRBJ2-3	NA	TGTGCCAGCGGGTCGGGGACAGATACGCAGTATTTT	CASGSGTDTQYF
NA	TRBV6-1	TRBJ2-7	TRBD1	TGTGCCAGCAGAAGACCGGGACAGGGAGTTAGCGAGCAGTACTTC	CASRRPGQGVSEQYF
NA	TRBV15	TRBJ2-3	TRBD1	TGTGCCACCAGCAGAGATGGACAGGACACAGATACGCAGTATTTT	CATSRDGQDTDTQYF
once	TRBV29-1	TRBJ2-7	TRBD1	TGCAGCGTTGAAGTGCGGGACAGGGTCTACGAGCAGTACTTC	CSVEVRDRVYEQYF
NA	TRBV9	TRBJ1-1	NA	TGTGCCAGCAGCGACACGGGAGCTGAAGCTTTCTTT	CASSDTGAEAFF